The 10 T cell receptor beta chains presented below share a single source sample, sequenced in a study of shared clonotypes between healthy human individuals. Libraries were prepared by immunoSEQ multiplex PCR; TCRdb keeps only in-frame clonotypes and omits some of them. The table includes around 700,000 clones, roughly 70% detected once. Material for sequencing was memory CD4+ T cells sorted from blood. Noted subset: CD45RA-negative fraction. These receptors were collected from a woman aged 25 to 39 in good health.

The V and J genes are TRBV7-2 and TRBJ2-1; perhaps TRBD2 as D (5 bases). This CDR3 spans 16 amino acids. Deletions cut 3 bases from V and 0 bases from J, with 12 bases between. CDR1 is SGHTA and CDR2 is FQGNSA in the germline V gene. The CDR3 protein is CASSFLERISYNEQFF. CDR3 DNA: TGTGCCAGCAGCTTTCTCGAGCGGATCTCCTACAATGAGCAGTTCTTC.

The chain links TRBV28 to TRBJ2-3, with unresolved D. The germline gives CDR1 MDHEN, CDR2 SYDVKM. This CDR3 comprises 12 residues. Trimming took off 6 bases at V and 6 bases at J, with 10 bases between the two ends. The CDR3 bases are TGTGCCAGCAGCGAGACTGCGGATACGCAGTATTTT. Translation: CASSETADTQYF.

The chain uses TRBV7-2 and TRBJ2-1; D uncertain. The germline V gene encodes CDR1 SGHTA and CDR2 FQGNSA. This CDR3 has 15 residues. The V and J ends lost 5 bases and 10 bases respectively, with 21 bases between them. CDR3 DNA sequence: TGTGCCAGCAGCAGCTCGCCCGGGCTGGGGAACGAGCAGTTCTTC. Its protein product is CASSSSPGLGNEQFF.

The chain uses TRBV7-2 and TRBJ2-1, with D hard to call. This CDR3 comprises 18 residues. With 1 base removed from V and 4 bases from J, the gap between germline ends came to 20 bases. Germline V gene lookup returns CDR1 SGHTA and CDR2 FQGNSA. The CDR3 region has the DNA TGTGCCAGCAGCTTAGAAGGTTCCAGCTTGGGTACATACAATGAGCAGTTCTTC. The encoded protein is CASSLEGSSLGTYNEQFF.

The CDR3 nucleotides read TGTGCCAGCAGCCCAGGGACAATCTCCTACGAGCAGTACTTC. This sequence encodes CASSPGTISYEQYF. This chain uses TRBV7-6 with TRBJ2-7; TRBD1 is a possible D gene (6 bases). Germline V gene data show CDR1 as SGHVS and CDR2 as FNYEAQ. This CDR3 has 14 residues. The V end was cut by 5 bases, the J end by 0 bases, with 11 bases between.

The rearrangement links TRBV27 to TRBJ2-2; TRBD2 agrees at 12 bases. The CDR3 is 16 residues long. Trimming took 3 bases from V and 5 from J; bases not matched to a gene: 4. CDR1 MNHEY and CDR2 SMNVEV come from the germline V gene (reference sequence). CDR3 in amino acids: CASSLLAGGGTGELFF. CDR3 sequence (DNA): TGTGCCAGCAGTTTGCTAGCGGGAGGGGGGACCGGGGAGCTGTTTTTT.

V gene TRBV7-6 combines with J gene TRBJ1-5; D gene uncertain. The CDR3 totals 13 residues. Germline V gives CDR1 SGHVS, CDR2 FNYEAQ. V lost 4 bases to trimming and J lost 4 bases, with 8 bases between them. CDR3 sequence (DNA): TGTGCCAGCAGCTCGTCAGAAAATCAGCCCCAGCATTTT. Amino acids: CASSSSENQPQHF.

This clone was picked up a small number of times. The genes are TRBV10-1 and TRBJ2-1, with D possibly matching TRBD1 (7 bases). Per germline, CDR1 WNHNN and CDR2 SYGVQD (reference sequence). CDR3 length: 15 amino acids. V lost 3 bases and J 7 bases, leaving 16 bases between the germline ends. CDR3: CASSDSGGKLNEQFF. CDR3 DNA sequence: TGCGCCAGCAGTGATTCAGGGGGGAAACTTAATGAGCAGTTCTTC.

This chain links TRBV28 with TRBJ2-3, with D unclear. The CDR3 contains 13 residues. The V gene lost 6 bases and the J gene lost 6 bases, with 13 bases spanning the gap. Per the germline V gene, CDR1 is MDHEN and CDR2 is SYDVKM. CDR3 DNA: TGTGCCAGCAGGGATCCACTGGTGGATACGCAGTATTTT. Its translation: CASRDPLVDTQYF.

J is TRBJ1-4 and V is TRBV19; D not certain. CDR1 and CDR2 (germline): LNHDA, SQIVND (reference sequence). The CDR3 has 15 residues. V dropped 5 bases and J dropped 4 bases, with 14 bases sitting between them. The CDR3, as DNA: TGTGCCAGTAGTTCCGGACGCATCCTTAATGAAAAACTGTTTTTT. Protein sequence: CASSSGRILNEKLFF.